Shown below are 5 T cell receptor beta chains from a single sample sequenced in a study of Tregs in tolerant kidney transplant recipients. TCRdb's table, derived via immunoSEQ multiplex PCR, lists solely in-frame clones and lacks some. The profile shows around 78,000 clones, around 93% of them singletons. Sequences were derived from Tregs from blood, sampled before the transplant. Receptors were obtained from a human donor who received a combined kidney and bone marrow transplant.

The chain links TRBV6-1 to TRBJ2-5; 7 nucleotides match TRBD1. The J call is doubtful: the DNA matches TRBJ2-7 better. The CDR3 has 15 amino acids. CDR1 is MNHNS and CDR2 is SASEGT in the germline V gene. CDR3 amino acids: CASSEDRDRSYEQYF. Here the CDR3 DNA reads TGTGCCAGCAGTGAAGATAGGGACAGATCCTACGAGCAGTACTTC.

This chain links TRBV29-1 with TRBJ2-3; 7 bases map to TRBD1. Looked up from germline, CDR1 is SQVTM and CDR2 is ANQGSEA. J gave up 0 bases and V 5 bases, and 5 bases lay outside the gene matches. The CDR3 extends over 14 amino acids. This CDR3 is CSVPDRVSTDTQYF. The CDR3 region has the DNA TGCAGCGTTCCCGACAGGGTGAGCACAGATACGCAGTATTTT.

DNA of the CDR3: TGTGCCTGGAGTGTACCAGGTAGCGCCAGATACGAGCAGTACTTC. Translation: CAWSVPGSARYEQYF. This chain links TRBV30 with TRBJ2-7; possibly TRBD2 for D (5 bases). This CDR3 spans 15 amino acids. CDR1 GTSNPN and CDR2 SVGIG come from the germline V gene (reference sequence). Trimming removed 0 bases from V and 4 bases from J, with 16 bases in between.

This sequence joins TRBV2 and TRBJ2-7; D gene unclear. Germline V gene data show CDR1 as SNHLY and CDR2 as FYNNEI. V shed 2 bases and J shed 3 bases, with 5 bases lying between them. The CDR3 runs 12 residues. DNA of the CDR3: TGTGCCAGCAGTGAACAGGACTACGAGCAGTACTTC. It codes for CASSEQDYEQYF.

The chain employs TRBV6-5 and TRBJ2-7; TRBD2 agrees at 11 bases. Trimming at V came to 0 bases and at J to 4 bases, leaving 2 bases not matched to a gene. The CDR3 is 15 residues long. Germline V CDR1 and CDR2: MNHEY, SVGAGI. Here the CDR3 reads CASSYSLAGGYEQYF. The CDR3 DNA sequence: TGTGCCAGCAGTTACTCCTTAGCGGGAGGGTACGAGCAGTACTTC.